The rows below give T cell receptor beta chains drawn from one sample of a study of blood T cells in healthy people across ages. TCRdb called the 5' RACE reads again in MiXCR, with one record for every CDR3 protein. Of approximately 800,000 distinct CDR3 sequences in the sample, 58% were seen once. The source material was blood. The receptors here all came from a man younger than 40 in good health. Both conserved end residues are part of each CDR3.

v_call,cdr3_aa
TRBV10-3,CAISGTGGTSSYEQYF
TRBV5-1,CASSLEDSSYNEQFF
TRBV6-6,CASSSPRPSIMGNEQFF
TRBV29-1,CSVETGTGGLEQYF
TRBV27,CASSASPGYSNQPQHF
TRBV6-5,CASSYGPVTLNYGYTF
TRBV10-3,CASSPETEQFF
TRBV5-6,CASSWQKAEYYGYTF
TRBV12-3/TRBV12-4,CSPMRGYNEQFF
TRBV28,CASPPGGGVYTEAFF
TRBV4-3,CASSQDGGIGSPLHF
TRBV7-2,CASSRIRTGNYEQYF
TRBV7-9,CASSHPGLAGRVGELFF
TRBV29-1,CSVGGIGTGNEKLFF
TRBV7-9,CASSSWDRDSNQPQHF
TRBV28,CASSPASGSKDEQFF
TRBV20-1,CSAEDRVVNGQYF
TRBV5-6,CASSLGTVSGHETQYF
TRBV20-1,CSARVLRMSVNEQFF
TRBV5-1,CASSLGQLNGANVLTF
TRBV29-1,CSTVPRSSKTQYF
TRBV14,CASSQDRSTTEAFF
TRBV13,CASSFNGGSGANVLTF
TRBV4-3,CASSQDREGYEKLFF
TRBV7-6,CASSFGTVTDTQYF